This TCR beta chain was identified during a study of human T cells and chemical hapten exposure. Study-wide results and caveats: Compared with pre-sensitization or healthy control sets, expanded TCRs clustered more.

This clonotype was counted many times. No antigen is known for it. Documented time point: pre-sensitization, week 0. Sample treatment: therapeutic diphenylcyclopropenone sensitization with weekly scalp DPC. Individual cDNA molecules each carried unique molecular identifiers attached by the library. TCRdb re-analysed the RACE reads in MiXCR, keeping a single row per CDR3 protein. The sample lists more than 85,000 distinct CDR3 sequences, around 8.8% occurring once. This sample comprised whole blood, obtained in connection with sensitization to the hapten diphenylcyclopropenone (DPC). The sequence came from a man aged 40-55 years with alopecia areata. Some clones in this sample may be carry-over from other donors' samples.

This CDR3 reads CSARDPTDTQYF. As DNA, the CDR3 is TGCAGTGCTAGAGACCCTACAGATACGCAGTATTTT. V and J are TRBV20-1 and TRBJ2-3; D call uncertain. Germline values: CDR1 DFQATT, CDR2 SNEGSKA (reference sequence). This CDR3 has 12 amino acids. V lost 0 bases and J 3 bases, leaving 4 bases between the germline ends.